Below are 18 T cell receptor beta chains sequenced from a single sample in a study of CD8+CD57+ T cells in acquired aplastic anemia. For CDR3 and TCR beta VDJ profiling, genomic DNA was the template used. TCRdb passed the reads through MiXCR, listing each CDR3 protein once. Counted here are under 350,000 distinct CDR3 sequences, 45% to 65% occurring once; the ten biggest clones make up around 1.3%. Individuals selected for sequencing had exhibited CD8+CD57+ cell expansion on flow cytometry. Sequencing was done on a sample of sorted CD4+, CD8+, or CD8+CD57+ T cells (not recorded which) from PBMCs. The receptors originated from a human donor with aplastic anemia.

A note on this clonotype: Since a much larger clone is just one base distant, this may be a read error. The gene calls are TRBV25-1 and TRBJ2-5; the match to TRBD1 covers 10 bases. The CDR3 contains 15 residues. Germline assignment: CDR1 MGHDK and CDR2 SYGVNS. The CDR3 reads CASSLDRGTQGTQYF. The CDR3 nucleotides are TGTGCCAGCAGTTTGGACAGGGGGACTCAAGGGACCCAGTACTTC.

This clonotype was counted ten times or more. The rearrangement links TRBV6-5 to TRBJ1-3, with D possibly matching TRBD1 (6 bases). Trimming took off 7 bases at V and 9 bases at J, with 19 bases between the two ends. CDR1 is MNHEY and CDR2 is SVGAGI in the germline V gene. The CDR3 is made up of 14 amino acids. The CDR3 nucleotides read TGTGCCAGCATCAAGGACAGCTCCGGGGGCACCATATATTTT. This codes for CASIKDSSGGTIYF.

This sequence joins TRBV10-1 and TRBJ1-3; the match to TRBD1 covers 8 bases. This CDR3 is 17 amino acids long. CDR1 WNHNN and CDR2 SYGVQD come from the germline V gene (reference sequence). J gave up 5 bases and V 5 bases, and 14 bases lay outside the gene matches. DNA of the CDR3: TGCGCCAGCAGTTTCCATTTTACAGGGGGAATAAGAAACACCATATATTTT. It specifies CASSFHFTGGIRNTIYF.

The V gene is TRBV11-2, the J gene TRBJ2-6, with D perhaps matching TRBD1 or TRBD2 (6 bases each). The CDR3 is 17 amino acids. Germline V gene lookup returns CDR1 SGHAT and CDR2 FQNNGV. V lost 8 bases to trimming and J lost 1 base, with 18 bases between them. CDR3 coding DNA: TGTGCCAGCGGCCCCTGGAGAGGGGGGTCTGGGGCCAACGTCCTGACTTTC. Translation: CASGPWRGGSGANVLTF.

Comments on this clonotype: The conserved phenylalanine or tryptophan normally closing the CDR3 is absent here, so this likely arose from a read error. Because the CDR3's place on the DNA is in doubt, the DNA is left out and the CDR3 is given as listed by TCRdb. Here the CDR3 reads CASSQGASGYT. This chain links TRBV4-1 with TRBJ2-7; the table's D call of TRBD2 was not tested on the DNA. The CDR3 is 11 residues long, ends included. CDR1 is MGHRA, CDR2 YSYEKL, per germline.

The rearrangement joins TRBV20-1 to TRBJ2-7; 14 nucleotides match TRBD2. This CDR3 has 15 residues. V shed 0 bases, J shed 3 bases, and the junction held 1 base outside the gene matches. CDR1 and CDR2 from the germline V gene are DFQATT and SNEGSKA (reference sequence). The CDR3 DNA sequence: TGCAGTGCTAGAGAGGGACTAGCGGGGGACTACGAGCAGTACTTC. Amino acid sequence: CSAREGLAGDYEQYF.

This clonotype was counted ten times or more. Since a much larger clone is just one base distant, this may be a read error. The chain uses TRBV12-3 or TRBV12-4 and TRBJ2-3; 7 bases fit TRBD1. Matching the DNA end better, TRBJ1-5 makes the J call doubtful. The CDR3 length is 12 residues. The CDR3 nucleotides are TGTGCCAGCACCCTGATGACAGGGACGCAGCATTTT. It codes for CASTLMTGTQHF.

This chain joins TRBV14 and TRBJ1-2; possibly TRBD1 for D (5 bases). V dropped 6 bases and J dropped 6 bases, with 11 bases sitting between them. This CDR3 comprises 12 residues. Germline V gives CDR1 SGHDN, CDR2 FVKESK. Here the CDR3 DNA reads TGTGCCAGCAGTTTCAGGGAAAATGGCTACACCTTC. Translating gives CASSFRENGYTF.

Many counts were recorded for this clonotype. The chain employs TRBV6-5 and TRBJ2-7; perhaps TRBD2 as D (6 bases). The germline V gene encodes CDR1 MNHEY and CDR2 SVGAGI. The CDR3 consists of 14 residues. V lost 4 bases and J lost 3, with 13 bases in between. The CDR3 coding sequence is TGTGCCAGCAGTTCTAGCGCCCCGCGCTACGAGCAGTACTTC. It is translated as CASSSSAPRYEQYF.

This chain links TRBV2 with TRBJ1-2; perhaps TRBD1 as D (5 bases). This CDR3 spans 15 amino acids. V lost 6 bases, J lost 3 bases, and 17 bases lay in between. Germline CDR1 reads SNHLY; CDR2 reads FYNNEI. In DNA, the CDR3 is TGTGCCAGCAGCGAGACAGTGGGAATGGACTATGGCTACACCTTC. Its protein product is CASSETVGMDYGYTF. The full variable domain, in which reference TRBV2 and TRBJ1-2 provide the parts outside the CDR3, is EPEVTQTPSHQVTQMGQEVILRCVPISNHLYFYWYRQILGQKVEFLVSFYNNEISEKSEIFDDQFSVERPDGSNFTLKIRSTKLEDSAMYFCASSETVGMDYGYTFGSGTRLTVV.

This chain connects TRBV15 to TRBJ2-7; the D is unclear. V was shortened by 0 bases and J by 3 bases, with 6 bases between the two germline ends. The length of the CDR3 is 13 residues. Germline V gene lookup returns CDR1 LNHNV and CDR2 YYDKDF (reference sequence). CDR3 in amino acids: CATSRDAVYEQYF. The DNA of the CDR3 is TGTGCCACCAGCAGAGACGCGGTCTACGAGCAGTACTTC.

Comments on this clonotype: This may arise from a read error, as a much more abundant clone is one base away. The chain uses TRBV3-1 and TRBJ2-3, with D uncertain. Germline loops: CDR1 LGHDT, CDR2 YNNKEL (reference sequence). The ends were cut back, 6 bases at V and 3 bases at J, with 4 bases in the middle. The CDR3 has 11 residues. Here the CDR3 reads CASRQTDTQYF. For the CDR3, the DNA is TGTGCCAGCAGACAGACAGATACGCAGTATTTT.

The chain uses TRBV7-8 and TRBJ1-5, with D possibly being TRBD1 (5 bases). Trimming cost V 2 bases and J 4 bases, with 15 bases left between them. The CDR3 sequence is 16 residues long. Germline-derived CDR1 and CDR2 are SGHVS and FQNEAQ. This CDR3 reads CASSLRDSTTNQPQHF. In nucleotides, the CDR3 is TGTGCCAGCAGCTTACGGGACTCCACTACGAATCAGCCCCAGCATTTT.

Comment on this clonotype: The germline gene is not matched at one end of the junction; a read error may be the cause. The CDR3 loop reads CSASGTSVYSEQFF. CDR3 bases: TGCAGTGCTAGTGGGACTAGCGTTTACAGTGAGCAGTTCTTC. The chain combines TRBV20-1 with TRBJ2-1, with 10 bases that match TRBD2. Germline V gene sequence: CDR1 DFQATT, CDR2 SNEGSKA (reference sequence). The CDR3 covers 14 residues.

The chain links TRBV20-1 to TRBJ2-5; possibly TRBD2 for D (5 bases). Trimming stripped 1 base from V and 2 bases from J, with 8 bases between. This CDR3 is built from 13 residues. Germline assignment: CDR1 DFQATT and CDR2 SNEGSKA (reference sequence). The CDR3 coding sequence is TGCAGTGCTAGAGGTCCGGGACAAGAGACCCAGTACTTC. Translation: CSARGPGQETQYF.

The chain recombines TRBV7-9 with TRBJ2-7; no clear D. V lost 3 bases and J 2 bases, leaving 11 bases between the germline ends. The V gene's germline CDR1 is SEHNR and CDR2 FQNEAQ (reference sequence). This CDR3 region has 14 residues. CDR3 bases: TGTGCCAGCAGCTTCGGACGCCGGCCCTACGAGCAGTACTTC. Its protein product is CASSFGRRPYEQYF.

This clonotype occurred many times. The gene calls are TRBV19 and TRBJ2-7; TRBD1 matches at 7 bases. The CDR3 has 14 amino acids. The trim removed 5 bases at V and 5 bases at J, leaving 9 bases unmatched. Germline V lookup: CDR1 LNHDA, CDR2 SQIVND (reference sequence). CDR3 protein: CASSDYPGGHEQYF. The CDR3 nucleotides are TGTGCCAGTAGTGACTACCCAGGGGGTCACGAGCAGTACTTC.

In this sample, this clonotype turned up a few times. Here the CDR3 reads CATSRDLAANEKLFF. CDR3 coding DNA: TGTGCCACCAGCAGAGATTTGGCAGCAAATGAAAAACTGTTTTTT. This chain links TRBV15 with TRBJ1-4; D not resolved. The CDR3 runs to 15 residues. Germline V gene data show CDR1 as LNHNV and CDR2 as YYDKDF (reference sequence). V dropped 0 bases and J dropped 5 bases, with 10 bases sitting between them.